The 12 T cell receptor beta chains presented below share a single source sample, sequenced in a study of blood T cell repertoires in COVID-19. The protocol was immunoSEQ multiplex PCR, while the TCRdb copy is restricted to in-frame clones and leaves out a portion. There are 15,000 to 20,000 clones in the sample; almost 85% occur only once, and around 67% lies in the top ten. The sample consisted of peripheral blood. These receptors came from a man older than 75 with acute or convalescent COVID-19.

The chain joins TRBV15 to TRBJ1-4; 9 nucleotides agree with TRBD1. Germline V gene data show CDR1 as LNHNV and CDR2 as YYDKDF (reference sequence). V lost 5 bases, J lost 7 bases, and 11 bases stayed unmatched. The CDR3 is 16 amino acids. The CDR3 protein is CATSGLTGGAFEKLFF. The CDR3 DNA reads TGTGCCACCAGCGGATTAACAGGGGGCGCCTTTGAAAAACTGTTTTTT.

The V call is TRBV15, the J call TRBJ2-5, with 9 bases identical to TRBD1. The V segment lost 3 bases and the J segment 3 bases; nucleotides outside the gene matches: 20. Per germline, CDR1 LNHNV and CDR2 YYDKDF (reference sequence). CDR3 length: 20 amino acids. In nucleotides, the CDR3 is TGTGCCACCAGCAGGTTTGGACAGGGGCATTCTTTGGTCCCCGAAGAGACCCAGTACTTC. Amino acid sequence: CATSRFGQGHSLVPEETQYF. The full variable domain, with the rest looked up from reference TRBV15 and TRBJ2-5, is DAMVIQNPRYQVTQFGKPVTLSCSQTLNHNVMYWYQQKSSQAPKLLFHYYDKDFNNEADTPDNFQSRRPNTSFCFLDIRSPGLGDTAMYLCATSRFGQGHSLVPEETQYFGPGTRLLVL.

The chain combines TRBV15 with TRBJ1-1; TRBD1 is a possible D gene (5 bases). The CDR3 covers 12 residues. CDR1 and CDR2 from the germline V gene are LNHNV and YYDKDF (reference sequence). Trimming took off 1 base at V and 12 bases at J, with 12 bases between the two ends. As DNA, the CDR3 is TGTGCCACCAGCAGAGCTTTTACAGGAACTTTCTTT. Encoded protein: CATSRAFTGTFF.

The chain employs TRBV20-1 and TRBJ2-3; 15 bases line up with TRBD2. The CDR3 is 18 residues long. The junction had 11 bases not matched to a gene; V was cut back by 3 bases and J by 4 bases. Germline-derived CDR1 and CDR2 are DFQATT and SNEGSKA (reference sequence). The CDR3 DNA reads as TGCAGTGCTAGTCTCCCCGGGACTAGCGGGGGGTGGGCAGATACGCAGTATTTT. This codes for CSASLPGTSGGWADTQYF.

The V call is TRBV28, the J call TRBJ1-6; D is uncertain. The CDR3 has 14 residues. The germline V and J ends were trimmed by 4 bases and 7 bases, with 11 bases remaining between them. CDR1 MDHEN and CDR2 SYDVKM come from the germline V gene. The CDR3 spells CASSYSRSNSPLHF. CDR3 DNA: TGTGCCAGCAGTTACAGCAGATCGAATTCACCCCTCCACTTT.

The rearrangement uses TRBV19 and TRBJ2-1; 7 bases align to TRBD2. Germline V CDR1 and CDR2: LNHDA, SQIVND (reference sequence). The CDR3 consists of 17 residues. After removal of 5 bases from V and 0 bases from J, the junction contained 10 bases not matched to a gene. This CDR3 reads CASSRRGGASSYNEQFF. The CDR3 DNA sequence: TGTGCCAGTAGTCGCCGGGGAGGGGCAAGCTCCTACAATGAGCAGTTCTTC.

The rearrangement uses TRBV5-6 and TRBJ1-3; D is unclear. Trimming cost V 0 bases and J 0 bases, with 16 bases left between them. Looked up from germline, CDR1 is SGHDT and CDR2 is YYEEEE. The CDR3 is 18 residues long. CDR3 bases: TGTGCCAGCAGCTTGGAATTGGGCAGTCATTCCTCTGGAAACACCATATATTTT. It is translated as CASSLELGSHSSGNTIYF. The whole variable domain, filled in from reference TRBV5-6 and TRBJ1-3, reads DAGVTQSPTHLIKTRGQQVTLRCSPKSGHDTVSWYQQALGQGPQFIFQYYEEEERQRGNFPDRFSGHQFPNYSSELNVNALLLGDSALYLCASSLELGSHSSGNTIYFGEGSWLTVV.

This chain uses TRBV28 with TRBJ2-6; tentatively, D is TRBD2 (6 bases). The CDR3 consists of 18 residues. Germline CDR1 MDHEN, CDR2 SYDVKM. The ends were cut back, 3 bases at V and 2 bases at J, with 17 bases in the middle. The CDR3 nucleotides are TGTGCCAGCAGTTTCCACGGGGGAGCTTCTACTGGGGCCAACGTCCTGACTTTC. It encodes CASSFHGGASTGANVLTF.

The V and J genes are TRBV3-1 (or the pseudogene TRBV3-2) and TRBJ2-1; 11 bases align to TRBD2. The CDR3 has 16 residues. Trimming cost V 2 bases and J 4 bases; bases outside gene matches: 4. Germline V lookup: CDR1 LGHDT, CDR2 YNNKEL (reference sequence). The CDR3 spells CASSQSGLADYNEQFF. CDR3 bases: TGTGCCAGCAGCCAATCGGGACTAGCGGATTACAATGAGCAGTTCTTC.

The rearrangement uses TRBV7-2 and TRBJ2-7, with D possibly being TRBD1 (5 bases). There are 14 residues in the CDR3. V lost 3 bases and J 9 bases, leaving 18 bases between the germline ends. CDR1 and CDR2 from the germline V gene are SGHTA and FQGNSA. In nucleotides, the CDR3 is TGTGCCAGCAGCTTGAAAATTACCTGGGGCCCGCAGTACTTC. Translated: CASSLKITWGPQYF.

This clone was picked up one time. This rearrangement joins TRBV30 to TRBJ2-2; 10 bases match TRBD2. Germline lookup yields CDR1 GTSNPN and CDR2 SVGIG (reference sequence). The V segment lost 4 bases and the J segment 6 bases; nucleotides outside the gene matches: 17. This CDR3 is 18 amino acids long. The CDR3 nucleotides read TGTGCCTGGACCCCGGGACTAGCGTCCTCAATCGCAGCCGGGGAGCTGTTTTTT. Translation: CAWTPGLASSIAAGELFF.

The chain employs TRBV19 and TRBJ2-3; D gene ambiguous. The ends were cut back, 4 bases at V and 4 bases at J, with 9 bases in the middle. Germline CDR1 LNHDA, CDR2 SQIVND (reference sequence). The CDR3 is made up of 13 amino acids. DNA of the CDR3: TGTGCCAGTAGTACACCCCAGGCAGATACGCAGTATTTT. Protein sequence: CASSTPQADTQYF.